This TCR beta chain comes out of a study of cytomegalovirus exposure and HLA in healthy donors. Background on the study: HLA-typed donors contributed around 88 million unique TCRs, which were held in an early data release. Study-wide points: An analysis done earlier found most TCR beta V segments productive about 87% or about 30% of the time. The study put some 160 TCR beta chains on its list as cytomegalovirus-associated.

In the case of this clone: The antigen is unknown.

In the PCR, 60 Vbeta and 13 Jbeta primers were used. Method: immunoSEQ multiplex PCR; TCRdb's copy keeps in-frame clones and lacks some. The data show about 140,000 clones, more than 75% seen once. Though probably carrying unrecorded immune exposures, donors were nominally healthy at sampling. J gave up 4 bases and V 9 bases, and 5 bases lay outside the gene matches. Germline-derived CDR1 and CDR2 are SNHLY and FYNNEI. CDR3 length equals 14 residues. The TCR sequence derives from a man in his forties in good health and CMV-seronegative. The chain couples TRBV2 to TRBJ2-1; the match to TRBD1 covers 11 bases. The sample taken for sequencing was PBMCs. CDR3: CARSGTGGYNEQFF. The CDR3 DNA is TGTGCCAGAAGCGGGACAGGGGGATACAATGAGCAGTTCTTC. The full variable domain, in which reference TRBV2 and TRBJ2-1 provide the parts outside the CDR3, is EPEVTQTPSHQVTQMGQEVILRCVPISNHLYFYWYRQILGQKVEFLVSFYNNEISEKSEIFDDQFSVERPDGSNFTLKIRSTKLEDSAMYFCARSGTGGYNEQFFGPGTRLTVL.